This is a list of T cell receptor beta chains from one sample in a study of T cells in Graves' hyperthyroidism and ophthalmopathy. Via MiXCR, TCRdb re-called the multiplex PCR reads, giving one row per CDR3 protein. Altogether approximately 640,000 distinct CDR3 sequences are present, approximately 15% being singletons, with the ten largest covering less than 20%. Sample: blood. The receptors originated from a man aged 50-59 years with Graves' hyperthyroidism. Both conserved end residues are part of each CDR3. The D gene is left open where the match is weak. Clone size is stated in some rows and not others, as once, few, many or a class when expanded.

TRBV9,few,-,TRBJ2-6,CASSDMTEPEGANVLTF,TGTGCCAGCAGCGACATGACAGAGCCAGAGGGGGCCAACGTCCTGACTTTC
TRBV28,many,-,TRBJ2-3,CASSARVDTQYF,TGTGCCAGCAGTGCGCGGGTTGATACGCAGTATTTT
TRBV28,many,-,TRBJ2-7,CASSFGGKAYEQYF,TGTGCCAGCAGTTTTGGGGGTAAAGCCTACGAGCAGTACTTC
TRBV4-3,few,-,TRBJ2-6,CASSQVRLRLRYSGANVLTF,TGCGCCAGCAGCCAAGTGAGATTGCGGCTGCGGTACTCTGGGGCCAACGTCCTGACTTTC
TRBV4-1,-,-,TRBJ1-1,CASSREPRDGTEAFF,TGCGCCAGCAGCCGAGAACCCAGGGATGGCACTGAAGCTTTCTTT
TRBV3-1,-,TRBD1,TRBJ1-2,CASSQDTPGQGAYGYTF,TGTGCCAGCAGCCAAGATACTCCGGGACAGGGGGCGTATGGCTACACCTTC
TRBV27,-,TRBD2,TRBJ2-7,CASSSPAIGLAGYYEQYF,TGTGCCAGCAGTTCCCCCGCCATAGGACTAGCGGGATACTACGAGCAGTACTTC
TRBV28,many,TRBD1,TRBJ2-7,CASSLPAGGYEQYF,TGTGCCAGCAGTTTACCCGCAGGGGGTTACGAGCAGTACTTC
TRBV7-3,many,-,TRBJ2-7,CASSKSGAGGINEQYF,TGTGCCAGCAGCAAAAGCGGGGCAGGGGGTATCAACGAGCAGTACTTC
TRBV20-1,many,-,TRBJ2-6,CSARNTNSGANVLTF,TGCAGTGCTAGGAACACCAACTCTGGGGCCAACGTCCTGACTTTC
TRBV27,many,TRBD2,TRBJ2-1,CASSPAGLAGGRVSYNEQFF,TGTGCCAGCAGTCCCGCGGGACTAGCGGGAGGGCGGGTCTCCTACAATGAGCAGTTCTTC
TRBV19,-,-,TRBJ1-5,CASSPTHPGPGNQPQHF,TGTGCCAGTAGTCCCACTCACCCGGGGCCAGGTAATCAGCCCCAGCATTTT
TRBV30,few,TRBD1,TRBJ2-7,CAWTWTGAAYEQYF,TGTGCCTGGACTTGGACAGGTGCCGCCTACGAGCAGTACTTC
TRBV5-1,-,-,TRBJ1-3,CASRELAGNTIYF,TGCGCCAGCAGGGAGCTAGCTGGAAACACCATATATTTT
TRBV28,-,-,TRBJ1-1,CASRRGGGGTEAFF,TGTGCCAGCAGGCGGGGGGGGGGAGGCACTGAAGCTTTCTTT
TRBV6-1,-,-,TRBJ1-4,CASRIGGPGEKLFF,TGTGCCAGCCGAATCGGGGGACCTGGTGAAAAACTGTTTTTT